This TCR beta chain emerged from a study of cytomegalovirus exposure and HLA in healthy donors. The study's findings and limits: Altogether, 150 or so TCR beta chains were recorded as cytomegalovirus-associated.

This clone was found once. Its antigen is not known. The primer mix had 60 Vbeta and 13 Jbeta primers. Some clones are missing from TCRdb's copy, which holds only in-frame ones; the method was immunoSEQ multiplex PCR. The sample comprises around 90,000 clones, 85% of which are singletons, and 6.5% to 9% rests with the top ten. This CDR3 region has 15 residues. Germline-derived CDR1 and CDR2 are SEHNR and FQNEAQ (reference sequence). Trimming cost V 3 bases and J 0 bases, with 9 bases left between them. The clonotype originates from a man aged 40-49 years in good health and CMV-seropositive. The chain uses TRBV7-9 and TRBJ1-5, with D hard to call. Sequencing was performed on PBMCs. This CDR3 is CASSLEGSSNQPQHF. CDR3 DNA: TGTGCCAGCAGCTTGGAGGGAAGTAGCAATCAGCCCCAGCATTTT.